One sample yielded the 11 T cell receptor beta chains listed below, sequenced in a study of tumor-infiltrating lymphocytes in localized non-small cell lung cancer. Clones were read by immunoSEQ multiplex PCR, and TCRdb kept only the in-frame ones, dropping some. The table has some 8,400 clones, 70% to 85% seen once. Material for sequencing was lung tumor tissue. These receptors were collected from a human donor with non-small cell lung cancer.

This clone has just a few counts. CDR3 in amino acids: CASSLELTYYEQYF. CDR3 nucleotides: TGCGCCAGCAGCTTGGAACTAACGTACTACGAGCAGTACTTC. This sequence joins TRBV5-1 and TRBJ2-7; D is ambiguous. Trimming took off 0 bases at V and 3 bases at J, with 10 bases between the two ends. The length of the CDR3 is 14 residues. Germline values: CDR1 SGHRS, CDR2 YFSETQ.

This chain joins TRBV5-5 and TRBJ2-7; D not certain. The CDR3 is 15 residues long. Trimming stripped 2 bases from V and 3 bases from J, with 15 bases between. The germline V gene encodes CDR1 SGHKS and CDR2 YYEKEE (reference sequence). The CDR3 loop reads CASSFALALSYEQYF. CDR3 nucleotides: TGTGCCAGCAGCTTTGCCCTCGCGTTGAGCTACGAGCAGTACTTC.

This clone appeared a few times. The genes are TRBV29-1 and TRBJ2-7; D possibly corresponds to TRBD1 (5 bases). Between the trimmed V and J ends, which lost 2 bases and 3 bases, there was a span of 8 bases. Per germline, CDR1 SQVTM and CDR2 ANQGSEA. The CDR3 contains 12 residues. The CDR3: CSVERTNYEQYF. CDR3 nucleotides: TGCAGCGTTGAAAGGACAAACTACGAGCAGTACTTC.

The V call is TRBV28, the J call TRBJ2-5; either TRBD1 or TRBD2 may fit D (6 bases each). With 3 bases removed from V and 3 bases from J, the gap between germline ends came to 14 bases. CDR1 is MDHEN and CDR2 is SYDVKM in the germline V gene. CDR3 length equals 15 residues. CDR3 bases: TGTGCCAGCAGTTTGGCTAGGGGGGCGAAAGAGACCCAGTACTTC. Protein: CASSLARGAKETQYF.

In its sample, this clone was seen once. This chain joins TRBV28 and TRBJ1-5, with D unresolved. From germline, CDR1 is MDHEN and CDR2 SYDVKM. CDR3 length: 12 residues. V shed 4 bases and J shed 5 bases, with 6 bases lying between them. The CDR3 nucleotides read TGTGCCAGCAGTTCGTCCCATCAGCCCCAGCATTTT. Amino acid sequence: CASSSSHQPQHF. The variable domain in full, with the rest retrieved from reference TRBV28 and TRBJ1-5, is DVKVTQSSRYLVKRTGEKVFLECVQDMDHENMFWYRQDPGLGLRLIYFSYDVKMKEKGDIPEGYSVSREKKERFSLILESASTNQTSMYLCASSSSHQPQHFGDGTRLSIL.

The chain combines TRBV13 with TRBJ2-3; 14 nucleotides agree with TRBD2. Germline trimming cut 5 bases from V and 2 bases from J; bases unmatched to any gene: 6. The CDR3 loop spans 17 amino acids. Germline V gives CDR1 PRHDT, CDR2 FYEKMQ (reference sequence). Written as DNA, the CDR3 is TGTGCCAGCAGCCAACGACTAGCGGGAGGGTTCACAGATACGCAGTATTTT. Amino acid sequence: CASSQRLAGGFTDTQYF.

The chain uses TRBV5-1 and TRBJ2-2; perhaps TRBD1 as D (6 bases). Germline values: CDR1 SGHRS, CDR2 YFSETQ. The CDR3 runs to 16 residues. Trimming took 2 bases from V and 4 from J, leaving 15 bases between them. This chain's CDR3 is CASSFSLGTLTGELFF. The DNA for the CDR3 is TGCGCCAGCAGCTTTTCCCTAGGGACACTCACCGGGGAGCTGTTTTTT.

This chain joins TRBV18 and TRBJ2-7, with D hard to call. Germline V gene data show CDR1 as KGHSH and CDR2 as LQKENI. There are 12 residues in the CDR3. Between the trimmed V and J ends, which lost 3 bases and 0 bases, there was a span of 3 bases. The CDR3 region is CASSPSSYEQYF. As DNA, the CDR3 is TGTGCCAGCTCACCGAGCTCCTACGAGCAGTACTTC.

The V call is TRBV7-2, the J call TRBJ2-5; no firm D call. The DNA end favors TRBJ2-7, so the J call may be wrong. Germline V gene data show CDR1 as SGHTA and CDR2 as FQGNSA. The CDR3 has 12 amino acids. In DNA form, the CDR3 reads TGTGCCAGCAGTAGAGACCAACACGAGCAGTACTTC. Its translation: CASSRDQHEQYF.

This chain links TRBV5-1 with TRBJ1-4, with 9 bases identical to TRBD1. Germline assignment: CDR1 SGHRS and CDR2 YFSETQ. The CDR3 totals 14 residues. V was clipped by 7 bases and J by 7 bases; unmatched bases: 8. CDR3 sequence (DNA): TGCGCCAGCCGGCCCGGACAGGGGCGTGAAAAACTGTTTTTT. The encoded protein is CASRPGQGREKLFF.

V usage is TRBV11-3 and J usage is TRBJ2-7; 13 bases agree with TRBD2. Trimming removed 5 bases from V and 7 bases from J; junction bases left unmatched: 11. From germline, CDR1 is SGHNT and CDR2 YENEEA. The CDR3 has 16 amino acids. CDR3 residues: CASSTRTSGSTIEQYF. DNA for the CDR3: TGTGCCAGCAGCACCAGGACTAGCGGGAGTACGATAGAGCAGTACTTC. Full variable domain (outside the CDR3, taken from reference TRBV11-3 and TRBJ2-7): EAGVVQSPRYKIIEKKQPVAFWCNPISGHNTLYWYLQNLGQGPELLIRYENEEAVDDSQLPKDRFSAERLKGVDSTLKIQPAELGDSAVYLCASSTRTSGSTIEQYFGPGTRLTVT.